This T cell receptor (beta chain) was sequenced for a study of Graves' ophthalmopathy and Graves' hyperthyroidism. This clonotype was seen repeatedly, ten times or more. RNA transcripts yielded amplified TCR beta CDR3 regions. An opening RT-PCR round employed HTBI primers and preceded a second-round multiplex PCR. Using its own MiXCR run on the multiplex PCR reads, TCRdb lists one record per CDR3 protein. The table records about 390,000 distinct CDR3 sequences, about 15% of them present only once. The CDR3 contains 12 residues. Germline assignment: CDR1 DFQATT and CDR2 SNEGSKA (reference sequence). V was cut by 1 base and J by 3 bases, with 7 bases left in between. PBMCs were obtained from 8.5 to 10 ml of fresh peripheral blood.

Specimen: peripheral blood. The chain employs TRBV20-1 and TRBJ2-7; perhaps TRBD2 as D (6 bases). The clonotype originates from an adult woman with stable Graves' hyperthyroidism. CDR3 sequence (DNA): TGCAGTGCTAGAGGTAGCGGCTACGAGCAGTACTTC. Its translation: CSARGSGYEQYF.